The entry below describes one T cell receptor (beta chain). The protocol was immunoSEQ multiplex PCR, while the TCRdb copy is restricted to in-frame clones and leaves out a portion. The profile shows approximately 190,000 clones, 75% to 90% of them singletons. Germline lookup yields CDR1 KGHDR and CDR2 SFDVKD. This CDR3 has 13 amino acids. V gave up 10 bases and J gave up 4 bases; unmatched junction bases: 9. The data derive from a study of blood T cell repertoires in COVID-19. For the study at large: The samples span acute and convalescent COVID-19 from the United States, Italy and Spain.

The V and J genes are TRBV24-1 and TRBJ2-7; TRBD1 aligns across 7 bases. Material: peripheral blood. The TCR was taken from a woman aged 35 to 49 with acute or convalescent COVID-19. The CDR3 loop reads CATRATGSYEQYF. The CDR3 DNA reads as TGTGCCACGCGTGCGACAGGGTCGTACGAGCAGTACTTC.